One and the same sample provided the 27 T cell receptor beta chains below, sequenced in a study of blood T cells in healthy people across ages. Sample-barcoded 5' priming and a J-beta primer mix drove a second PCR of roughly 6 to 12 cycles. In TCRdb, the 5' RACE reads were re-called with MiXCR into one record per CDR3 protein. The sample gives some 750,000 distinct CDR3 sequences, 20% to 25% of which show up once; under 25% is in the top ten. The sample consisted of blood. These receptors originate from a man aged 70-80 years in good health.

V and J are TRBV12-3 or TRBV12-4 and TRBJ1-1; 7 bases agree with TRBD1. There are 17 residues in the CDR3. V gave up 2 bases and J gave up 2 bases; unmatched junction bases: 11. CDR3 in amino acids: CASSLYVGTARNTEAFF. CDR3 coding DNA: TGTGCCAGCAGTTTATATGTAGGGACAGCAAGAAACACTGAAGCTTTCTTT.

CDR3 DNA sequence: TGTGCCAGCAGCCGGCCCTATAAAGCAGGCTCCTACAATGAGCAGTTCTTC. It encodes CASSRPYKAGSYNEQFF. The gene calls are TRBV3-1 and TRBJ2-1; D is unclear. Trimming pared 4 bases from V and 0 bases from J, leaving 16 bases between. The length of the CDR3 is 17 residues. Germline CDR1 reads LGHDT; CDR2 reads YNNKEL (reference sequence).

CDR3 region: CSARRGLGTGELFF. DNA of the CDR3: TGCAGTGCTAGACGCGGCCTAGGGACCGGGGAGCTGTTTTTT. The rearrangement links TRBV20-1 to TRBJ2-2; D call uncertain. The CDR3 has 14 amino acids. CDR1 is DFQATT, CDR2 SNEGSKA, per germline (reference sequence). V gave up 2 bases and J gave up 5 bases, with 12 bases separating them.

Ten or more counts support this clonotype. CDR3 DNA sequence: TGTGCCAGCAGCCTACAGGGGGCTGAAGCTTTCTTT. Protein product: CASSLQGAEAFF. This chain joins TRBV9 and TRBJ1-1; TRBD1 agrees at 8 bases. Germline V gene sequence: CDR1 SGDLS, CDR2 YYNGEE. CDR3 length equals 12 residues. Trimming at V came to 4 bases and at J to 6 bases, leaving 2 bases not matched to a gene.

This clonotype has more than one count but fewer than ten. This could be a read error, since a much larger clone is one nucleotide away. This rearrangement joins TRBV12-3 or TRBV12-4 to TRBJ1-5; no definite D call. Trimming cost V 4 bases and J 3 bases, with 7 bases left between them. The CDR3 spans 13 residues. The CDR3 here is CASSWDPNQPQHF. In DNA form, the CDR3 reads TGTGCCAGCAGTTGGGATCCCAATCAGCCCCAGCATTTT.

This clonotype was observed at least ten times. The genes are TRBV6-6 and TRBJ2-5; 10 bases align to TRBD1. Losses at the gene ends were 5 bases for V and 5 bases for J; bases not matched to a gene: 8. CDR1 and CDR2 from the germline V gene are MNHNY and SVGAGI (reference sequence). The CDR3 contains 15 residues. CDR3 residues: CASSNRDRGVETQYF. The CDR3 DNA is TGTGCCAGCAGTAACCGGGACAGGGGAGTGGAGACCCAGTACTTC.

V usage is TRBV20-1 and J usage is TRBJ1-2, with unresolved D. V was cut by 3 bases and J by 7 bases, with 18 bases left in between. The V gene's germline CDR1 is DFQATT and CDR2 SNEGSKA (reference sequence). CDR3 length: 14 residues. The CDR3 DNA sequence: TGCAGTGCTAGGGGAAGTCCGGGTACGGGTGGCTACACCTTC. As protein: CSARGSPGTGGYTF.

The sample holds a few counts of this clonotype. The chain joins TRBV20-1 to TRBJ1-1; TRBD1 aligns across 7 bases. Germline V lookup: CDR1 DFQATT, CDR2 SNEGSKA (reference sequence). The CDR3 length is 12 residues. The ends lost 4 bases at V and 6 bases at J; junction bases unmatched: 5. The CDR3: CSAIGTASEAFF. The CDR3, as DNA: TGCAGTGCTATTGGGACAGCTTCTGAAGCTTTCTTT.

The rearrangement joins TRBV11-1 to TRBJ2-7, with 15 positions matching TRBD2. Germline CDR1 and CDR2: SGHAT and FQDESV (reference sequence). The CDR3 runs 20 residues. The ends lost 5 bases at V and 0 bases at J; junction bases unmatched: 14. CDR3 bases: TGTGCCAGCAGCCTGTGGCTAGATGGACTAGCGGGAGGGAGCTCCTACGAGCAGTACGTC. It translates to CASSLWLDGLAGGSSYEQYV.

This clonotype was observed a handful of times. The chain links TRBV6-5 to TRBJ1-4, with a weak D call TRBD1 (6 bases). Germline values: CDR1 MNHEY, CDR2 SVGAGI. CDR3 length: 15 residues. Trimming left V 3 bases short and J 7 bases short, with 15 bases between. The CDR3 nucleotides read TGTGCCAGCAGTTATGATACAGGGTCGGGTGAAAAACTGTTTTTT. It is translated as CASSYDTGSGEKLFF.

The chain employs TRBV18 and TRBJ1-1, with 7 bases matching TRBD1. In germline, CDR1 is KGHSH, CDR2 LQKENI. J was trimmed by 4 bases and V by 3 bases; bases with no gene match: 11. The CDR3 is 16 residues long. CDR3 in amino acids: CASSPQPPGGITEAFF. The DNA of the CDR3 is TGTGCCAGCTCACCGCAACCTCCAGGGGGGATCACTGAAGCTTTCTTT.

The J gene is TRBJ1-5, the V gene TRBV6-4; D is ambiguous. Germline V CDR1 and CDR2: MRHNA, SNTAGT. V lost 4 bases, J lost 4 bases, and 20 bases lay in between. CDR3 length: 17 amino acids. In nucleotides, the CDR3 is TGTGCCAGCAGTGGCAGTCCAACCAAGGTGGTTAATCAGCCCCAGCATTTT. It specifies CASSGSPTKVVNQPQHF.

This clonotype was detected only a few times. This chain links TRBV20-1 with TRBJ2-1; 7 nucleotides align to TRBD2. Trimming cost V 3 bases and J 4 bases; bases outside gene matches: 3. This CDR3 comprises 13 residues. Germline CDR1 DFQATT, CDR2 SNEGSKA (reference sequence). The CDR3 DNA sequence: TGCAGTGCTAGGCCTAGCGGTTACAATGAGCAGTTCTTC. Its translation: CSARPSGYNEQFF.

The J gene is TRBJ2-3, the V gene TRBV12-3 or TRBV12-4; 9 bases are shared with TRBD2. CDR3 length: 16 residues. The junction had 9 bases not matched to a gene; V was cut back by 3 bases and J by 5 bases. This CDR3 reads CASSFYVAGVLDTQYF. For the CDR3, the DNA is TGTGCCAGCAGTTTCTACGTAGCGGGAGTTTTAGATACGCAGTATTTT.

The CDR3, as DNA: TGTGCCAGCAGCTCTCGACTAGCGGAGTTCACAGATACGCAGTATTTT. Translating it yields CASSSRLAEFTDTQYF. The chain uses TRBV7-3 and TRBJ2-3, with 9 nucleotides matching TRBD2. Germline CDR1 reads SGHTA; CDR2 reads FQGTGA. The length of the CDR3 is 16 residues. V lost 4 bases, J lost 2 bases, and 7 bases stayed unmatched. Drawing the rest from reference TRBV7-3 and TRBJ2-3, the complete variable domain is GAGVSQTPSNKVTEKGKYVELRCDPISGHTALYWYRQSLGQGPEFLIYFQGTGAADDSGLPNDRFFAVRPEGSVSTLKIQRTERGDSAVYLCASSSRLAEFTDTQYFGPGTRLTVL.

The J gene is TRBJ2-3, the V gene TRBV7-2, with D unclear. This CDR3 spans 13 amino acids. V was trimmed by 5 bases and J by 5 bases, leaving 11 bases between them. Germline V gene lookup returns CDR1 SGHTA and CDR2 FQGNSA. The CDR3 reads CASSPPWGDTQYF. In DNA, the CDR3 is TGTGCCAGCAGCCCTCCGTGGGGAGATACGCAGTATTTT.

This chain joins TRBV12-3 or TRBV12-4 and TRBJ2-5; D unresolved. V dropped 7 bases and J dropped 1 base, with 13 bases sitting between them. CDR3 length equals 14 residues. The CDR3 loop reads CASKKRLIQETQYF. As DNA, the CDR3 is TGTGCCAGCAAGAAAAGGTTGATCCAAGAGACCCAGTACTTC.

This chain joins TRBV7-6 and TRBJ2-3, with D tentatively TRBD2 (5 bases). The ends were cut back, 4 bases at V and 2 bases at J, with 16 bases in the middle. Germline lookup yields CDR1 SGHVS and CDR2 FNYEAQ. The CDR3 sequence is 16 residues long. Written as DNA, the CDR3 is TGTGCCAGCAGCTCCGACTCGGACTCGACCACAGATACGCAGTATTTT. The encoded protein is CASSSDSDSTTDTQYF.

This chain uses TRBV10-3 with TRBJ2-7, with 7 positions matching TRBD1. V trimming: 5 bases; J trimming: 3 bases; junction bases outside the gene matches: 16. This CDR3 contains 17 residues. Germline V gives CDR1 ENHRY, CDR2 SYGVKD. The CDR3 reads CAISSGQVGAPGYEQYV. The CDR3 nucleotides are TGTGCCATCAGTAGTGGACAGGTCGGAGCTCCTGGCTACGAGCAGTACGTC.

This clonotype was seen at least ten times. This chain connects TRBV14 to TRBJ2-1; D gene ambiguous. The CDR3 runs to 11 residues. The germline V and J ends were trimmed by 5 bases and 7 bases, with 6 bases remaining between them. Germline CDR1 SGHDN, CDR2 FVKESK. The CDR3, as DNA: TGTGCCAGCAGCAAGTGGAATGAGCAGTTCTTC. Protein: CASSKWNEQFF.

This clonotype showed up just a few times. This chain links TRBV3-1 with TRBJ2-3; TRBD2 agrees at 7 bases. In germline, CDR1 is LGHDT, CDR2 YNNKEL (reference sequence). The CDR3 loop spans 16 amino acids. V shed 6 bases, J shed 1 base, and the junction held 10 bases outside the gene matches. The CDR3 DNA is TGTGCCAGCAGAAAAGGACTAGAACTTGGCACAGATACGCAGTATTTT. Residues: CASRKGLELGTDTQYF.

This clonotype turned up a few times. The chain combines TRBV6-5 with TRBJ1-1, with D perhaps TRBD1 (6 bases). Trimming took off 8 bases at V and 11 bases at J, with 15 bases between the two ends. This CDR3 contains 11 residues. CDR1 and CDR2 from the germline V gene are MNHEY and SVGAGI. The DNA for the CDR3 is TGTGCCAGCGGGAGGGGGAGGGGTGCTTTCTTT. As protein: CASGRGRGAFF.

A few counts support this clonotype. The CDR3 sequence is CASSQDTERTVTGNTIYF. The CDR3, as DNA: TGTGCCAGCAGCCAAGACACAGAGAGGACAGTTACTGGAAACACCATATATTTT. This chain connects TRBV14 to TRBJ1-3; tentatively, D is TRBD1 (6 bases). The CDR3 spans 18 residues. Germline-derived CDR1 and CDR2 are SGHDN and FVKESK. The germline V and J ends were trimmed by 0 bases and 2 bases, with 17 bases remaining between them.

There are a few counts of this clonotype. CDR3: CSVVASGGSHWKTQYF. CDR3 in DNA: TGCAGCGTTGTAGCTAGCGGGGGGAGTCATTGGAAGACCCAGTACTTC. The V call is TRBV29-1, the J call TRBJ2-5; 11 nucleotides match TRBD2. J was trimmed by 6 bases and V by 4 bases; bases with no gene match: 13. The CDR3 totals 16 residues. Per germline, CDR1 SQVTM and CDR2 ANQGSEA.

V is TRBV20-1 and J is TRBJ2-1; TRBD2 matches at 8 bases. The V segment lost 3 bases and the J segment 5 bases; nucleotides outside the gene matches: 3. Germline CDR1 and CDR2: DFQATT and SNEGSKA (reference sequence). The CDR3 loop spans 13 amino acids. The CDR3 loop reads CSARGSGDNEQFF. The DNA for the CDR3 is TGCAGTGCTAGGGGTAGCGGGGACAATGAGCAGTTCTTC.

The chain employs TRBV6-5 and TRBJ1-5; maybe TRBD1 (5 bases). V gave up 5 bases and J gave up 5 bases, with 16 bases separating them. The CDR3 consists of 15 residues. Germline CDR1 MNHEY, CDR2 SVGAGI. This chain's CDR3 is CASSPGGRGYQPQHF. CDR3 in DNA: TGTGCCAGCAGTCCGGGGGGGAGGGGATATCAGCCCCAGCATTTT.

V usage is TRBV7-6 and J usage is TRBJ2-2; no firm D call. The V gene's germline CDR1 is SGHVS and CDR2 FNYEAQ. The CDR3 covers 15 residues. Trimming cost V 2 bases and J 4 bases, with 11 bases left between them. The CDR3 region has the DNA TGTGCCAGCAGCTTAAACACCGTTGTCACCGGGGAGCTGTTTTTT. Its translation is CASSLNTVVTGELFF.